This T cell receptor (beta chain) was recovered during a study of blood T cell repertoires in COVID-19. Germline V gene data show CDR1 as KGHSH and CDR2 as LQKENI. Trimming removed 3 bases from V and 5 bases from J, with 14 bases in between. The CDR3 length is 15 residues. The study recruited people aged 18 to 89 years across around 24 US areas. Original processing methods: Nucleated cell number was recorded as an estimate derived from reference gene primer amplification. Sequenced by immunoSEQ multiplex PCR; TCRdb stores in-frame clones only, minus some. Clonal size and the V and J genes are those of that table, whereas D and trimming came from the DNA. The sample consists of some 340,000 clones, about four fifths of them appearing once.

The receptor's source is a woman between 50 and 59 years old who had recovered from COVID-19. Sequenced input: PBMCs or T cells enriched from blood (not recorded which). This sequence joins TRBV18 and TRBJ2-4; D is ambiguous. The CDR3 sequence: CASSPTPGPENIQYF. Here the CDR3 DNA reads TGTGCCAGCTCACCCACCCCTGGCCCTGAAAACATTCAGTACTTC.